This TCR beta chain was sequenced for a study of shared clonotypes between healthy human individuals. Naive-designated CD8 cells lacked CD45RO, were positively enriched for CCR7, and omitted terminally differentiated effector memory CD45RA+ cells. Produced via immunoSEQ multiplex PCR; TCRdb's table is partial and in-frame only. The table lists about 680,000 clones, 92% of them singletons. Trimming cost V 6 bases and J 5 bases; bases outside gene matches: 11. CDR3 length equals 15 residues. The germline V gene encodes CDR1 LNHDA and CDR2 SQIVND (reference sequence). Sequenced sample: naive CD8+ T cells sorted from blood. The sequence was collected from a man younger than 45 in good health. The rearrangement links TRBV19 to TRBJ2-7; 9 bases match TRBD1. CDR3 in amino acids: CASRRSGTGLNEQYF. The CDR3 DNA sequence: TGTGCCAGTAGGAGATCCGGGACAGGGTTAAACGAGCAGTACTTC. The variable domain in full, with the rest retrieved from reference TRBV19 and TRBJ2-7, is DGGITQSPKYLFRKEGQNVTLSCEQNLNHDAMYWYRQDPGQGLRLIYYSQIVNDFQKGDIAEGYSVSREKKESFPLTVTSAQKNPTAFYLCASRRSGTGLNEQYFGPGTRLTVT.